This entry describes one T cell receptor (beta chain). The sample originates from a study of blood T cell repertoires in COVID-19. Study-level information: There were acute and convalescent COVID-19 samples, and they came from the United States, Italy and Spain. From T cells, B-cell-depleted T cells, or PBMCs came the material, which was cDNA or gDNA.

V was pared by 1 base and J by 7 bases, with 14 bases of the junction left unmatched. The germline gives CDR1 SGHRS, CDR2 YFSETQ. The CDR3 contains 16 residues. Under the authors' procedure: Estimation of nucleated cell counts relied on the amplification of reference gene primers. This table comes from immunoSEQ multiplex PCR, and its TCRdb copy is limited to in-frame clones, with some not included. V, J and clone size are taken as reported in that table, and D and trimming were inferred from the DNA itself. In the table there are tens of thousands of clones, 79% of which are singletons. The J gene is TRBJ2-7, the V gene TRBV5-1; 7 bases fit TRBD1. The clonotype was recovered from a man between 65 and 85 years old with acute or convalescent COVID-19. What was sequenced was peripheral blood. The CDR3 DNA is TGCGCCAGCAGCTTGTTGGCAGGGGGTGCTCCTCCGGAGCAGTACTTC. It is translated as CASSLLAGGAPPEQYF.